This T cell receptor (beta chain) was identified during a study of T cell responses to AZD1222 COVID-19 vaccine. Across the whole study: The analysis combined second doses at about 4 or about 12 weeks.

In its sample, this clone was seen once. What it recognizes is unknown. Clones were read by immunoSEQ multiplex PCR, and TCRdb kept only the in-frame ones, dropping some. This table holds approximately 170,000 clones, approximately 89% found once. This CDR3 has 16 amino acids. The ends lost 5 bases at V and 6 bases at J; junction bases unmatched: 11. The germline V gene has CDR1 MDHEN and CDR2 SYDVKM. The study, taken as a whole, reports: Spike-wide coverage was observed for vaccine-associated CD4 TCRs, with dominant responses at 160-218 and 743-854. Two AZD1222 administrations were followed by greater Spike-specific TCR breadth and depth. Per reports, nearly half of all spike-specific TCRs target regions that are unmutated in variants.

The chain couples TRBV28 to TRBJ2-7; TRBD2 agrees at 12 bases. Source: peripheral blood, taken on day 0 of AZD1222 vaccination. The receptor was derived from an adult in good health. Here the CDR3 reads CASSPRGLAGKGEQYF. The DNA of the CDR3 is TGTGCCAGCAGTCCTCGTGGACTAGCGGGAAAGGGCGAGCAGTACTTC.